This entry lists 31 T cell receptor beta chains sequenced from one sample in a study of blood T cell repertoires in COVID-19. Some clones are missing from TCRdb's copy, which holds only in-frame ones; the method was immunoSEQ multiplex PCR. The sample carries some 140,000 clones, 78% recorded once. Sequencing was performed on peripheral blood. These receptor sequences come from a man aged 55 to 70 who had recovered from COVID-19.

The chain carries TRBV3-1 (or the pseudogene TRBV3-2) and TRBJ1-3; the D gene is possibly TRBD1 (5 bases). Trimming pared 1 base from V and 3 bases from J, leaving 7 bases between. This CDR3 contains 14 residues. Looked up from germline, CDR1 is LGHDT and CDR2 is YNNKEL (reference sequence). This chain's CDR3 is CASSQGQNGNTIYF. The DNA for the CDR3 is TGTGCCAGCAGCCAAGGACAGAATGGAAACACCATATATTTT.

This chain links TRBV9 with TRBJ2-1, with D uncertain. The CDR3 consists of 18 residues. V lost 1 base and J lost 7, with 24 bases in between. The germline V gene encodes CDR1 SGDLS and CDR2 YYNGEE. Written as DNA, the CDR3 is TGTGCCAGCAGCGTAAAGGCAAGGCGGCGGTTGTGCGGTAATGAGCAGTTCTTC. This codes for CASSVKARRRLCGNEQFF.

The J gene is TRBJ1-2, the V gene TRBV2; no clear D. V dropped 5 bases and J dropped 1 base, with 8 bases sitting between them. This CDR3 has 13 residues. The V gene's germline CDR1 is SNHLY and CDR2 FYNNEI. CDR3 in DNA: TGTGCCAGCAGTATCCAGATTAACTATGGCTACACCTTC. Translated, it gives CASSIQINYGYTF.

This clone was found once. This chain connects TRBV12-3 or TRBV12-4 to TRBJ2-1; D is unresolved. V was trimmed by 8 bases and J by 8 bases, leaving 13 bases between them. The CDR3 extends over 12 amino acids. CDR3 nucleotides: TGTGCCAGCTCGACACTCGGATATGAGCAGTTCTTC. This sequence encodes CASSTLGYEQFF.

The genes are TRBV6-5 and TRBJ1-3, with 8 bases fitting TRBD1. V lost 7 bases, J lost 3 bases, and 5 bases stayed unmatched. This CDR3 is built from 14 residues. The germline V gene encodes CDR1 MNHEY and CDR2 SVGAGI. The CDR3 here is CASTQGALGNTIYF. The DNA for the CDR3 is TGTGCCAGCACCCAGGGGGCACTTGGAAACACCATATATTTT.

The rearrangement links TRBV30 to TRBJ1-4; maybe TRBD1 (6 bases). The CDR3 spans 16 residues. The V end was cut by 2 bases, the J end by 3 bases, with 16 bases between. Germline CDR1 reads GTSNPN; CDR2 reads SVGIG (reference sequence). The CDR3 DNA reads TGTGCCTGGAGTATAACAGGGACGTGGGCTAATGAAAAACTGTTTTTT. Translating it yields CAWSITGTWANEKLFF.

The J gene is TRBJ1-1, the V gene TRBV4-2; D is unclear. CDR3 length equals 14 residues. V was clipped by 0 bases and J by 2 bases, with 7 bases between them. Germline V gene data show CDR1 as LGHNA and CDR2 as YNFKEQ. The CDR3 nucleotides read TGTGCCAGCAGCCAAGATTTATCTAACACTGAAGCTTTCTTT. Its protein is CASSQDLSNTEAFF.

This sequence joins TRBV11-3 and TRBJ2-7; perhaps TRBD1 as D (5 bases). Germline assignment: CDR1 SGHNT and CDR2 YENEEA. The CDR3 runs to 13 residues. V dropped 3 bases and J dropped 6 bases, with 12 bases sitting between them. The CDR3 sequence is CASSFDSFAEQYF. CDR3 coding DNA: TGTGCCAGCAGCTTCGACAGTTTTGCCGAGCAGTACTTC.

The V call is TRBV28, the J call TRBJ1-2; the match to TRBD1 covers 11 bases. This CDR3 contains 15 residues. Germline CDR1 reads MDHEN; CDR2 reads SYDVKM. With 5 bases clipped from V and 4 bases from J, the junction kept 6 bases outside the gene matches. CDR3 in DNA: TGTGCCAGCAGTCACGGGACAGGGGGGGGCTATGGCTACACCTTC. It codes for CASSHGTGGGYGYTF.

Remarks on this clone: Other DNA sequences of this sample code for an identical CDR3. Here the CDR3 reads CASTTGGNQPQHF. The CDR3 region has the DNA TGTGCCAGCACTACAGGGGGAAATCAGCCCCAGCATTTT. The rearrangement links TRBV12-3 or TRBV12-4 to TRBJ1-5; TRBD1 agrees at 8 bases. Trimming at V came to 7 bases and at J to 4 bases, leaving 3 bases not matched to a gene. This CDR3 is 13 amino acids long.

The V gene is TRBV6-5, the J gene TRBJ1-1, with TRBD1 identical over 8 bases. This CDR3 region has 12 residues. The trim removed 2 bases at V and 11 bases at J, leaving 4 bases unmatched. CDR1 and CDR2 from the germline V gene are MNHEY and SVGAGI. This chain's CDR3 is CASSYMDRDAFF. Here the CDR3 DNA reads TGTGCCAGCAGTTACATGGACAGGGATGCTTTCTTT.

The CDR3 here is CASKVQRSYNEQFF. In nucleotides, the CDR3 is TGTGCCAGTAAAGTCCAGCGATCCTACAATGAGCAGTTCTTC. The chain combines TRBV19 with TRBJ2-1; no firm D call. The V end was cut by 7 bases, the J end by 1 base, with 11 bases between. Germline CDR1 reads LNHDA; CDR2 reads SQIVND (reference sequence). The CDR3 runs 14 residues.

The V gene is TRBV6-5, the J gene TRBJ2-7; 11 bases align to TRBD1. From germline, CDR1 is MNHEY and CDR2 SVGAGI. J gave up 5 bases and V 6 bases, and 9 bases lay outside the gene matches. The CDR3 covers 15 residues. CDR3 in amino acids: CASSADRGRVDEQYF. In nucleotides, the CDR3 is TGTGCCAGCAGCGCGGACAGGGGGCGGGTGGACGAGCAGTACTTC.

CDR3 loop: CASSAGQLNVLTF. DNA for the CDR3: TGTGCCAGCAGCGCGGGACAGCTCAACGTCCTGACTTTC. The chain has TRBV2 and TRBJ2-6; tentatively, D is TRBD1 (7 bases). The germline V and J ends were trimmed by 6 bases and 9 bases, with 12 bases remaining between them. The germline V gene encodes CDR1 SNHLY and CDR2 FYNNEI. The CDR3 runs to 13 residues.

As to this clone: The same CDR3 arises from other DNA sequences in this sample as well. The chain combines TRBV5-1 with TRBJ2-3, with D possibly matching TRBD1 (6 bases). The CDR3 runs to 13 residues. The V end lost 6 bases, the J end lost 1 base, and 9 bases lay between the germline ends. In germline, CDR1 is SGHRS, CDR2 YFSETQ. The CDR3 here is CASNAGGTDTQYF. The CDR3 nucleotides are TGCGCCAGCAACGCAGGGGGCACAGATACGCAGTATTTT.

V usage is TRBV24-1 and J usage is TRBJ2-1, with D maybe TRBD2 (6 bases). CDR1 is KGHDR, CDR2 SFDVKD, per germline. This CDR3 is 15 amino acids long. Trimming cost V 3 bases and J 2 bases, with 10 bases left between them. CDR3 region: CATSDRGGAYNEQFF. The CDR3 DNA reads TGTGCCACCAGTGATCGGGGAGGCGCCTACAATGAGCAGTTCTTC.

The rearrangement joins TRBV2 to TRBJ2-1; 10 nucleotides match TRBD1. The germline V gene has CDR1 SNHLY and CDR2 FYNNEI. J gave up 5 bases and V 11 bases, and 9 bases lay outside the gene matches. The CDR3 sequence is 14 residues long. CDR3 sequence: CACKPGQGNNEQFF. In DNA form, the CDR3 reads TGTGCCTGCAAGCCGGGACAGGGGAACAATGAGCAGTTCTTC.

This chain uses TRBV5-1 with TRBJ1-2; D remains ambiguous. The CDR3 loop spans 14 amino acids. Germline CDR1 is SGHRS and CDR2 is YFSETQ. V was pared by 0 bases and J by 4 bases, with 10 bases between. CDR3: CASSLGNQVYGYTF. CDR3 nucleotides: TGCGCCAGCAGCTTGGGCAACCAGGTCTATGGCTACACCTTC.

This clone was counted between two and nine times. V and J are TRBV6-2 or TRBV6-3 and TRBJ1-2; D not resolved. The V gene's germline CDR1 is MNHEY and CDR2 SVGEGT. The CDR3 sequence is 13 residues long. The V end was cut by 0 bases, the J end by 8 bases, with 10 bases between. CDR3 loop: CASSYSEGDGYTF. CDR3 DNA sequence: TGTGCCAGCAGTTACTCAGAGGGCGACGGCTACACCTTC.

The chain couples TRBV14 to TRBJ2-7, with 15 bases fitting TRBD2. Germline V CDR1 and CDR2: SGHDN, FVKESK. The CDR3 is 17 amino acids. Germline trimming cut 4 bases from V and 2 bases from J; bases unmatched to any gene: 6. The CDR3 DNA follows: TGTGCCAGCAGCCCCCTCGGGACTAGCGGGGGGACCTACGAGCAGTACTTC. It is translated as CASSPLGTSGGTYEQYF. Full variable domain (rest looked up from reference TRBV14 and TRBJ2-7): EAGVTQFPSHSVIEKGQTVTLRCDPISGHDNLYWYRRVMGKEIKFLLHFVKESKQDESGMPNNRFLAERTGGTYSTLKVQPAELEDSGVYFCASSPLGTSGGTYEQYFGPGTRLTVT.

This rearrangement joins TRBV30 to TRBJ2-3, with D tentatively TRBD2 (6 bases). This CDR3 spans 15 amino acids. Trimming removed 5 bases at V and 2 bases at J, with 17 bases between. The V gene's germline CDR1 is GTSNPN and CDR2 SVGIG (reference sequence). The CDR3 sequence: CAWLRLGSATDTQYF. CDR3 sequence (DNA): TGTGCCTGGCTTAGACTAGGGTCGGCCACAGATACGCAGTATTTT.

This clone was observed a few times. The chain carries TRBV6-2 or TRBV6-3 and TRBJ1-1; D unresolved. The germline gives CDR1 MNHEY, CDR2 SVGEGT. Trimming took off 2 bases at V and 6 bases at J, with 10 bases between the two ends. The CDR3 is 13 amino acids. The CDR3 loop is CASSYGIQAEAFF. Here the CDR3 DNA reads TGTGCCAGCAGTTACGGAATCCAGGCTGAAGCTTTCTTT.

This sequence joins TRBV20-1 and TRBJ1-6; D is unresolved. Germline CDR1 and CDR2: DFQATT and SNEGSKA (reference sequence). With 3 bases removed from V and 0 bases from J, the gap between germline ends came to 6 bases. The CDR3 has 14 amino acids. The CDR3 DNA is TGCAGTGCTAGTCCGAGCTCCTATAATTCACCCCTCCACTTT. Protein: CSASPSSYNSPLHF.

The chain combines TRBV4-3 with TRBJ2-6, with 7 bases that match TRBD1. With V trimmed by 4 bases and J by 1 base, 7 bases remained unmatched. Germline values: CDR1 LGHNA, CDR2 YSLEER. This CDR3 comprises 17 residues. The CDR3 DNA is TGCGCCAGCAGCCCCCAACAGGGGCGATCTGGGGCCAACGTCCTGACTTTC. Amino acid sequence: CASSPQQGRSGANVLTF.

V and J are TRBV7-2 and TRBJ2-6, with TRBD1 identical over 7 bases. Germline trimming cut 8 bases from V and 1 base from J; bases unmatched to any gene: 14. Germline V gene lookup returns CDR1 SGHTA and CDR2 FQGNSA. The CDR3 extends over 18 amino acids. The DNA for the CDR3 is TGTGCCAGCGAGCCACTACGAGGCAGGGGGTCTGGGGCCAACGTCCTGACTTTC. The encoded protein is CASEPLRGRGSGANVLTF.

This sequence joins TRBV5-4 and TRBJ1-2, with D perhaps matching TRBD1 (5 bases). Germline V gene sequence: CDR1 SGHNT, CDR2 YYREEE (reference sequence). The V and J ends lost 3 bases and 1 base respectively, with 13 bases between them. This CDR3 is built from 15 residues. The CDR3 spells CASSSKMDNNYGYTF. CDR3 bases: TGTGCCAGCAGCTCGAAAATGGACAATAACTATGGCTACACCTTC.

The CDR3, as DNA: TGTGCCAGCAGGCGACCGGGAGACTTCTACGAGCAGTACTTC. Protein: CASRRPGDFYEQYF. The chain uses TRBV6-5 and TRBJ2-7, with D perhaps matching TRBD2 (6 bases). CDR3 length equals 14 residues. V lost 6 bases and J 3 bases, leaving 15 bases between the germline ends. Germline lookup yields CDR1 MNHEY and CDR2 SVGAGI.

This clone has just one count. The rearrangement links TRBV7-9 to TRBJ2-5; D is unresolved. CDR3 length: 13 amino acids. Trimming stripped 3 bases from V and 4 bases from J, with 9 bases between. Germline V gene lookup returns CDR1 SEHNR and CDR2 FQNEAQ (reference sequence). The CDR3 DNA sequence: TGTGCCAGCAGCTTGGGCATACCAGAGACCCAGTACTTC. Amino acids: CASSLGIPETQYF.

Note on this clone: This CDR3 is also generated by other DNA sequences in the sample. The chain employs TRBV18 and TRBJ2-7, with 8 bases matching TRBD1. V shed 3 bases, J shed 1 base, and the junction held 2 bases outside the gene matches. Germline V gives CDR1 KGHSH, CDR2 LQKENI. This CDR3 has 14 residues. The CDR3 sequence is CASSPGTGSYEQYF. DNA for the CDR3: TGTGCCAGCTCACCCGGGACAGGTTCCTACGAGCAGTACTTC.

V and J are TRBV29-1 and TRBJ1-1; D ambiguous. This CDR3 contains 13 residues. Germline V gene sequence: CDR1 SQVTM, CDR2 ANQGSEA. V gave up 4 bases and J gave up 4 bases, with 13 bases separating them. The CDR3 loop reads CSVAEGGSTEAFF. The CDR3 nucleotides are TGCAGCGTTGCGGAGGGAGGAAGCACTGAAGCTTTCTTT.

The V gene is TRBV28, the J gene TRBJ1-1; D not resolved. CDR3 length: 16 amino acids. Germline V CDR1 and CDR2: MDHEN, SYDVKM. V lost 6 bases and J 0 bases, leaving 17 bases between the germline ends. The CDR3 is CASSLEHGVMNTEAFF. As DNA, the CDR3 is TGTGCCAGCAGCCTAGAACATGGAGTAATGAACACTGAAGCTTTCTTT.